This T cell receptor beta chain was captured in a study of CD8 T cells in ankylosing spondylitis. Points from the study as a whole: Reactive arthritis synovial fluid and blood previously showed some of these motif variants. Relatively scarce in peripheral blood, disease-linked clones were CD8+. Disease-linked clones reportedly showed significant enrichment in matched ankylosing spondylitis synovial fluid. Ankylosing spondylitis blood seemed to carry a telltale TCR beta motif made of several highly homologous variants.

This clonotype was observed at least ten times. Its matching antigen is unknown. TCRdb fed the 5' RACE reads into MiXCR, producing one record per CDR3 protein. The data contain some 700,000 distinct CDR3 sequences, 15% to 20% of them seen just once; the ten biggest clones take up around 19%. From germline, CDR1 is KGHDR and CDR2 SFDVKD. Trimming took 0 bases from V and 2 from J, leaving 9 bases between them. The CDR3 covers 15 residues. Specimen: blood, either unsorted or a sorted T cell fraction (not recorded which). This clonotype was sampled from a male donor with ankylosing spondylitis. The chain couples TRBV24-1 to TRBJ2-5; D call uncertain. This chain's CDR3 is CATSDLRVGQETQYF. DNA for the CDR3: TGTGCCACCAGTGATTTGAGGGTGGGTCAAGAGACCCAGTACTTC.